These 10 T cell receptor beta chains were sequenced from one sample in a study of tumor and adjacent non-tumor tissue in lung cancer (dated by TCRdb to 2017 to 2018). The library came from multiplex PCR. Sequencing instrument: Illumina HiSeq 2500. TCRbeta libraries were constructed through three rounds of nested PCR with primers (Table S4) according to protocols modified from ARM-PCR. TCRdb reanalyzed the raw reads on its own, using fastp at Q25 for trimming and MiXCR for clone calling, and kept in-frame beta chains. Entries are consolidated by CDR3 protein sequence, retaining the most common genes and DNA. Within this sample are 65,000 to 90,000 distinct CDR3 sequences, with 75% to 90% of them counted one time only. The top ten constitute 10% to 15% of the sample. RNA was extracted from bulk unsorted tissue and checked for quality with a NanoDrop ND-1000 and an Agilent 2100. Sequencing was performed on lung tumor tissue. The receptors shown here come from a woman aged 50 to 60 with non-small cell lung cancer.

Note on this clonotype: No conserved phenylalanine or tryptophan ends this CDR3, so it is likely a read error. The chain employs TRBV24-1 and TRBJ2-1; no clear D gene. The CDR3 consists of 16 residues. V was trimmed by 6 bases and J by 1 base, leaving 15 bases between them. CDR1 and CDR2 from the germline V gene are KGHDR and SFDVKD. CDR3: CATSKAGSISYNEQFL. The CDR3 nucleotides are TGTGCCACCAGTAAGGCCGGCAGCATATCCTACAATGAGCAGTTCCTC.

With respect to this clonotype: The junction differs from germline at one of its ends, possibly a read error. J is TRBJ2-7 and V is TRBV12-3 or TRBV12-4; D ambiguous. This CDR3 is 11 amino acids long. As DNA, the CDR3 is TGTGCCAGTAGTCGAGTCTACGAGCACTACTTC. This encodes CASSRVYEHYF.

Concerning this clonotype: A junction end diverges from the germline sequence, so it may reflect a read error. The genes are TRBV4-1 and TRBJ2-7; D may match TRBD1 or TRBD2 (5 bases each). Per the germline V gene, CDR1 is MGHRA and CDR2 is YSYEKL. This CDR3 has 14 residues. The CDR3 loop is CDSSYPLRGDEQYF. CDR3 coding DNA: TGCGACAGCAGCTATCCCTTGCGAGGGGACGAGCAGTACTTC.

A word on this clonotype: The junction departs from the called germline gene at one end, perhaps through a read error. The J gene is TRBJ2-2, the V gene TRBV5-4; either TRBD1 or TRBD2 may supply D (6 bases each). From germline, CDR1 is SGHNT and CDR2 YYREEE (reference sequence). This CDR3 comprises 16 residues. CDR3: CVSSRSGGANTGELFF. CDR3 bases: TGTGTCAGCAGCCGCTCCGGGGGCGCGAACACCGGAGAGCTGTTTTTT.

Worth noting for this clonotype: Since a much larger clone is just one base distant, this may be a read error. The DNA for the CDR3 is TGTGCCTGGAGTCGGGACAGGGGTGAAACACTGTTTTTT. Protein: CAWSRDRGETLFF. The genes are TRBV30 and TRBJ1-4, with 10 bases fitting TRBD1. Germline lookup yields CDR1 GTSNPN and CDR2 SVGIG (reference sequence). This CDR3 is 13 amino acids long.

A remark on this clonotype: Likely a read error: the CDR3 ends without its conserved phenylalanine or tryptophan. The DNA for the CDR3 is TGCGGCGTTAGGGCGGCAGACGCAGATACGCAGTATTCT. It yields the protein CGVRAADADTQYS. The chain has TRBV29-1 and TRBJ2-3; D gene unclear. Germline V gene sequence: CDR1 SQVTM, CDR2 ANQGSEA. This CDR3 is built from 13 residues.

In this sample, this clonotype turned up many times. The chain couples TRBV5-4 to TRBJ2-7; 11 bases map to TRBD2. The CDR3 loop spans 16 amino acids. Germline CDR1 reads SGHNT; CDR2 reads YYREEE (reference sequence). The V and J ends lost 3 bases and 1 base, in that order; junction bases with no gene match: 6. The chain's CDR3 is CASSYIAGGLSYEQYF. The DNA of the CDR3 is TGTGCCAGCAGCTACATAGCGGGAGGGTTGTCCTACGAGCAGTACTTC.

The chain links TRBV4-1 to TRBJ1-5; D perhaps matches TRBD1 (5 bases). V lost 2 bases and J lost 3, with 14 bases in between. Germline V gene lookup returns CDR1 MGHRA and CDR2 YSYEKL. CDR3 length: 16 residues. DNA of the CDR3: TGCGCCAGCAGCCAAAAGAGAGGGGTTGCCAATCAGCCCCAGCATTTT. Translated: CASSQKRGVANQPQHF.

This rearrangement joins TRBV6-1 to TRBJ2-5; TRBD2 agrees at 7 bases. CDR3 length equals 15 residues. V shed 2 bases and J 6 bases; nucleotides not matched to a gene: 9. CDR1 is MNHNS and CDR2 is SASEGT in the germline V gene. The CDR3 region is CASSEKSGGRKTQYF. The DNA for the CDR3 is TGTGCCAGCAGTGAAAAGTCGGGCGGGAGAAAGACCCAGTACTTC.

This sequence joins TRBV11-2 and TRBJ2-7; D is unclear. The germline gives CDR1 SGHAT, CDR2 FQNNGV. V was clipped by 10 bases and J by 0 bases, with 19 bases between them. The CDR3 runs to 15 residues. In DNA, the CDR3 is TGTGCCAAGAGCTTATCTCCGACTCCCTCCTACGAGCAGTACTTC. This gives the protein CAKSLSPTPSYEQYF.